Listed below are T cell receptor beta chains from one sample, sequenced in a study of shared clonotypes between healthy human individuals. This table comes from immunoSEQ multiplex PCR, and its TCRdb copy is limited to in-frame clones, with some not included. The table has hundreds of thousands of clones, over 65% seen once. Source material: memory CD4+ T cells sorted from blood. These receptors all come from a young man in good health. The CDR3 runs from the conserved cysteine through the conserved F or W. Fields, in order: V gene, J gene, CDR3 protein.

TRBV2	TRBJ2-7	CASSEVVGGAYEQYF
TRBV30	TRBJ1-1	CAWSVQMNTEAFF
TRBV28	TRBJ2-7	CASSLTLAGVHEQYF
TRBV6-6	TRBJ2-4	CASEVGLGGLKNIQYF
TRBV27	TRBJ2-2	CASSLTYKNTGELFF
TRBV7-2	TRBJ2-3	CASSLLQAESTDTQYF
TRBV7-8	TRBJ1-4	CASSSFLRSATNEKLFF
TRBV7-9	TRBJ2-3	CASSFSGTDTQYF
TRBV14	TRBJ2-1	CASSRIVGLAGGIYNEQFF
TRBV5-6	TRBJ2-5	CASNVDGTQETQYF
TRBV27	TRBJ2-1	CASSPWDRGLYNEQFF
TRBV9	TRBJ2-7	CASGPTGTGMDEQYF
TRBV5-1	TRBJ2-2	CASSLLGLDRGLTGELFF
TRBV5-4	TRBJ1-2	CASSFSGGRGLGYTF
TRBV6-5	TRBJ2-2	CASSYEETRGDGELFF
TRBV29-1	TRBJ2-2	CSAGRGRATGELFF
TRBV5-1	TRBJ1-1	CASSWDGSEAFF
TRBV28	TRBJ2-5	CASSLERGRETQYF
TRBV2	TRBJ2-1	CASGFGENEQFF
TRBV5-4	TRBJ2-1	CASSFERSTYNEQFF
TRBV4-3	TRBJ2-7	CASSTRQGPYEQYF
TRBV10-1	TRBJ2-7	CASSESKGTDTYEQYF
TRBV10-2	TRBJ2-5	CASSAPRGANSKETQYF
TRBV5-4	TRBJ2-5	CASSPQTNQETQYF
TRBV5-1	TRBJ2-5	CASSPGAGAGQETQYF
TRBV7-9	TRBJ2-5	CASWVQETQYF
TRBV7-8	TRBJ2-1	CASSATGTSGSREQFF
TRBV6-4	TRBJ2-1	CASSRGPYNEQFF
TRBV4-1	TRBJ2-1	CASSQAISRSSYNEQFF
TRBV28	TRBJ1-4	CAIQGEKLFF
TRBV11-2	TRBJ2-2	CASSLASGARTGELFF
TRBV25-1	TRBJ1-2	CASSEYETAAYGYTF
TRBV11-2	TRBJ2-6	CASSVGQTRQSRANVLTF
TRBV5-1	TRBJ2-3	CASSLNPRDYTQYF
TRBV2	TRBJ2-7	CASSGGGVRGVEQYF